This T cell receptor beta chain was found in a study of a mutant IDH1 vaccine in newly diagnosed glioma. Whole-study context: Patients underwent eight vaccinations, which took place in weeks 1, 3, 5, 7, 11, 15, 19 and 23. Vaccination followed radiotherapy alone by 4-6 weeks, or accompanied temozolomide cycles. Treated patients, approximately 60% male and approximately 40% female, averaged about 40 years of age.

Here immunoSEQ multiplex PCR was the method, and the copy in TCRdb shows in-frame clones only, minus some. Of approximately 81,000 clones detected, over 75% appear once; the ten largest clones hold approximately 2.3%. The time point was: week 23, last vaccination. Doses consisted of 300 ug of mutant IDH1 20-mer peptide each, paired with topical imiquimod. Points on this clone: Its antigen is not identified.

Germline V lookup: CDR1 SNHLY, CDR2 FYNNEI. Deletions cut 7 bases from V and 4 bases from J, with 13 bases between. The CDR3 contains 13 residues. The starting material was PBMCs, obtained from a glioma patient whose treatment included an IDH1 peptide vaccine. This sequence joins TRBV2 and TRBJ1-1; D is perhaps TRBD1 (6 bases). This TCR was sampled from a man younger than 40 with glioma. Some clones in this sample may be carry-over from other donors' samples. The CDR3 is CASNPQGPTEAFF. In nucleotides, the CDR3 is TGTGCCAGCAACCCTCAGGGGCCCACTGAAGCTTTCTTT.